The 21 T cell receptor beta chains in this list originate from one sample, sequenced in a study of liver allograft versus peripheral blood T cells. On the study more broadly: Repertoires from peripheral blood of liver transplant recipients were compared with those inside their transplanted livers.

TCRdb called the reads again in MiXCR, with one record for every CDR3 protein. Found here are 6,000 to 8,000 distinct CDR3 sequences, approximately 19% of them singletons; the top ten hold under 1.5%. All receptors derive from a human patient who had a liver transplant. Some T cells may be transferred from the graft donor.

This clonotype rates as medium-sized. CDR3 amino acids: CATSRDVGLAGAGEQFF. DNA for the CDR3: TGTGCCACCAGCAGAGATGTCGGACTAGCGGGGGCGGGTGAGCAGTTCTTC. The rearrangement joins TRBV15 to TRBJ2-1, with TRBD2 matching 13 bases. The ends lost 0 bases at V and 9 bases at J; junction bases unmatched: 8. Per germline, CDR1 LNHNV and CDR2 YYDKDF (reference sequence). The CDR3 sequence is 17 residues long.

This clonotype is categorized as medium-sized (0.01 to 0.1%). An end of the junction differs from the germline gene, which may be a read error. The rearrangement joins TRBV7-9 to TRBJ1-2; D unresolved. Germline CDR1 is SEHNR and CDR2 is FQNEAQ (reference sequence). The CDR3 contains 12 residues. The DNA for the CDR3 is TGTGCCAGCAGCTTTGCACACTACGGCTACACCTTC. It encodes CASSFAHYGYTF.

V usage is TRBV19 and J usage is TRBJ2-5, with D possibly TRBD2 on 6 matching bases. Germline CDR1 and CDR2: LNHDA and SQIVND (reference sequence). The V and J ends lost 3 bases and 2 bases respectively, with 16 bases between them. CDR3 size: 16 residues. The CDR3: CASSIGGQGGQETQYF. CDR3 sequence (DNA): TGTGCCAGTAGTATTGGTGGGCAGGGAGGTCAAGAGACCCAGTACTTC.

This clonotype is labeled medium-sized. CDR3 region: CASSTLWWTEAFF. The DNA for the CDR3 is TGTGCCAGTAGCACTCTTTGGTGGACTGAAGCTTTCTTT. The chain employs TRBV19 and TRBJ1-1, with D unresolved. V was clipped by 6 bases and J by 5 bases, with 13 bases between them. This CDR3 spans 13 amino acids. Germline V CDR1 and CDR2: LNHDA, SQIVND (reference sequence). Using reference TRBV19 and TRBJ1-1 for the parts outside the CDR3, the full variable domain is DGGITQSPKYLFRKEGQNVTLSCEQNLNHDAMYWYRQDPGQGLRLIYYSQIVNDFQKGDIAEGYSVSREKKESFPLTVTSAQKNPTAFYLCASSTLWWTEAFFGQGTRLTVV.

This clonotype is deemed medium-sized. This chain uses TRBV18 with TRBJ2-7; a weak D match, TRBD2 (6 bases). The V and J ends lost 6 bases and 6 bases respectively, with 15 bases between them. The germline V gene has CDR1 KGHSH and CDR2 LQKENI. This CDR3 comprises 13 residues. This CDR3 reads CASSGTSWGEQYF. The CDR3 DNA is TGTGCCAGCTCGGGGACTTCCTGGGGCGAGCAGTACTTC. Supplemented by reference TRBV18 and TRBJ2-7, the full variable domain reads NAGVMQNPRHLVRRRGQEARLRCSPMKGHSHVYWYRQLPEEGLKFMVYLQKENIIDESGMPKERFSAEFPKEGPSILRIQQVVRGDSAAYFCASSGTSWGEQYFGPGTRLTVT.

The chain combines TRBV5-6 with TRBJ2-7; D is uncertain. Germline values: CDR1 SGHDT, CDR2 YYEEEE. This CDR3 comprises 14 residues. V gave up 0 bases and J gave up 3 bases, with 10 bases separating them. The CDR3 sequence is CASSLAEKYYEQYF. The CDR3 coding sequence is TGTGCCAGCAGCTTGGCCGAAAAGTACTACGAGCAGTACTTC.

Within the sample, this clonotype is medium-sized. CDR3 protein: CASGLGQNTEAFF. The CDR3 DNA reads as TGTGCTAGTGGTTTGGGACAGAACACTGAAGCTTTCTTT. The rearrangement links TRBV12-5 to TRBJ1-1; no reliable D call. The ends were cut back, 1 base at V and 1 base at J, with 4 bases in the middle. Per the germline V gene, CDR1 is LGHNT and CDR2 is FRNRAP. The CDR3 spans 13 residues.

This clonotype is termed medium-sized. The CDR3 loop is CSVGAGRETDTQYF. The DNA of the CDR3 is TGCAGCGTTGGGGCGGGAAGGGAGACAGATACGCAGTATTTT. The rearrangement joins TRBV29-1 to TRBJ2-3; D is perhaps TRBD2 (6 bases). This CDR3 has 14 residues. In germline, CDR1 is SQVTM, CDR2 ANQGSEA. V was clipped by 4 bases and J by 3 bases, with 14 bases between them.

There are many counts of this clonotype. The chain links TRBV6-6 to TRBJ2-1; 8 nucleotides align to TRBD2. Germline CDR1 reads MNHNY; CDR2 reads SVGAGI (reference sequence). This CDR3 is 13 amino acids long. The V gene end was trimmed by 7 bases and the J gene end by 7 bases; junction bases not matched to a gene: 6. CDR3 residues: CASTTREGNEQFF. The CDR3 DNA is TGTGCCAGCACCACCCGGGAGGGGAATGAGCAGTTCTTC.

This chain joins TRBV12-3 or TRBV12-4 and TRBJ1-4; D gene unclear. V shed 7 bases and J shed 8 bases, with 14 bases lying between them. The CDR3 loop spans 13 amino acids. The CDR3, as DNA: TGTGCCAGCACCAACCCTCCGAGGGAAAAACTGTTTTTT. Translated: CASTNPPREKLFF.

By frequency in the sample, this clonotype is medium-sized. V is TRBV18 and J is TRBJ1-6; 10 bases align to TRBD1. The CDR3 spans 16 residues. The V segment lost 5 bases and the J segment 5 bases; nucleotides outside the gene matches: 6. CDR1 and CDR2 (germline): KGHSH, LQKENI. The CDR3 DNA is TGTGCCAGCTCAACCAGGACAGGGGGTGATAATTCACCCCTCCACTTT. The encoded protein is CASSTRTGGDNSPLHF.

This clonotype is deemed medium-sized. The chain uses TRBV6-5 and TRBJ2-7; no clear D gene. Trimming pared 0 bases from V and 4 bases from J, leaving 7 bases between. The CDR3 length is 13 residues. Germline V gene data show CDR1 as MNHEY and CDR2 as SVGAGI. The CDR3 sequence is CASSYSQAYEQYF. Here the CDR3 DNA reads TGTGCCAGCAGTTACTCCCAGGCGTACGAGCAGTACTTC.

The chain is built from TRBV9 and TRBJ1-2; D is possibly TRBD1 (5 bases). The CDR3 runs 15 residues. Germline CDR1 SGDLS, CDR2 YYNGEE. Trimming left V 3 bases short and J 4 bases short, with 16 bases between. This CDR3 is CASSGVHRGFYGYTF. The CDR3 DNA reads TGTGCCAGCAGCGGGGTTCATCGGGGCTTCTATGGCTACACCTTC.

This clonotype was counted only a few times. The rearrangement uses TRBV20-1 and TRBJ1-6; D remains ambiguous. The CDR3 sequence is 15 residues long. V lost 7 bases to trimming and J lost 4 bases, with 17 bases between them. Germline V gives CDR1 DFQATT, CDR2 SNEGSKA (reference sequence). CDR3: CSVGYSGSYNSPLHF. The CDR3 DNA reads TGCAGTGTTGGGTATTCCGGCAGTTATAATTCACCCCTCCACTTT.

This clonotype is deemed medium-sized. The chain uses TRBV6-6 and TRBJ2-7; D gene ambiguous. Germline assignment: CDR1 MNHNY and CDR2 SVGAGI (reference sequence). The CDR3 spans 12 residues. Trimming took off 2 bases at V and 3 bases at J, with 5 bases between the two ends. CDR3 region: CASSYGHYEQYF. CDR3 nucleotides: TGTGCCAGCAGTTACGGGCACTACGAGCAGTACTTC.

This clonotype showed up many times. The V gene is TRBV10-2, the J gene TRBJ1-6; D is undetermined. With 4 bases removed from V and 7 bases from J, the gap between germline ends came to 8 bases. The CDR3 runs to 13 residues. Germline loops: CDR1 WSHSY, CDR2 SAAADI. CDR3 DNA: TGCGCCAGCAGTGGGGTGGGGAATTCACCCCTCCACTTT. It encodes CASSGVGNSPLHF.

Sample share makes this clonotype medium-sized. The chain employs TRBV10-3 and TRBJ1-2, with 9 bases fitting TRBD1. This CDR3 comprises 17 residues. J lost 7 bases, V lost 4 bases, and 16 bases had no gene match. Germline V gives CDR1 ENHRY, CDR2 SYGVKD. CDR3 DNA sequence: TGTGCCATCAGTGGTCGGGAGTCGGGACAGGGAGGCGTTGGCTACACCTTC. It encodes CAISGRESGQGGVGYTF.

This clonotype was seen ten or more times. J is TRBJ2-1 and V is TRBV19, with D hard to call. Germline V gives CDR1 LNHDA, CDR2 SQIVND (reference sequence). V gave up 2 bases and J gave up 1 base, with 15 bases separating them. This CDR3 spans 17 amino acids. The CDR3 DNA follows: TGTGCCAGTAGTATAAACCCCCAAGGGCAATCCTACAATGAGCAGTTCTTC. This gives the protein CASSINPQGQSYNEQFF.

This clonotype appeared a single time. This rearrangement joins TRBV29-1 to TRBJ2-1; 8 nucleotides agree with TRBD2. Germline-derived CDR1 and CDR2 are SQVTM and ANQGSEA. This CDR3 region has 12 residues. V gave up 8 bases and J gave up 9 bases; unmatched junction bases: 9. CDR3 nucleotide sequence: TGCAGCCTTTGGGCGGGAGGTGGTGAGCAGTTCTTC. Amino acids: CSLWAGGGEQFF.

There are many counts of this clonotype. The V and J genes are TRBV20-1 and TRBJ1-2; the D gene is possibly TRBD1 (5 bases). The germline V gene encodes CDR1 DFQATT and CDR2 SNEGSKA (reference sequence). This CDR3 region has 14 residues. V lost 1 base, J lost 7 bases, and 16 bases lay in between. In DNA form, the CDR3 reads TGCAGTGCTAGAGGAGGGTCAGGGTTCTTTGGCTACACCTTC. Its translation: CSARGGSGFFGYTF.

Only a few counts were recorded for this clonotype. The V and J genes are TRBV25-1 and TRBJ2-7, with 10 bases lining up with TRBD1. Trimming cost V 4 bases and J 2 bases; bases outside gene matches: 8. Germline-derived CDR1 and CDR2 are MGHDK and SYGVNS. The CDR3 spans 16 residues. For the CDR3, the DNA is TGTGCCAGCAGTGGGACAGGGGGGCCGAGTACCTACGAGCAGTACTTC. This gives the protein CASSGTGGPSTYEQYF.